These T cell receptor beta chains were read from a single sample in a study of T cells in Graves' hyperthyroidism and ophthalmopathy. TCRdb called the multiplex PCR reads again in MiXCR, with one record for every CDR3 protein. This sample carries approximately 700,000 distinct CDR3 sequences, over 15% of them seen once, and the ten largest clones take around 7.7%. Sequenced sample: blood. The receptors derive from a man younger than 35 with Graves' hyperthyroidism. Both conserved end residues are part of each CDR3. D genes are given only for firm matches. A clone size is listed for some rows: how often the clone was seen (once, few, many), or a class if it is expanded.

CATSDVRGNTGELFF | TGTGCCACCAGCGATGTGAGGGGGAACACCGGGGAGCTGTTTTTT | NA | NA | TRBJ2-2 | TRBV24-1
CASSLVPRTGQAYEQYF | TGTGCCAGCAGTTTGGTCCCCCGGACAGGGCAGGCCTACGAGCAGTACTTC | NA | TRBD1 | TRBJ2-7 | TRBV27
CASSLGPGLGDNEQFF | TGCGCCAGCAGCTTGGGACCGGGACTAGGGGACAATGAGCAGTTCTTC | many | TRBD2 | TRBJ2-1 | TRBV5-1
CASSLSGTGVADTQYF | TGTGCCAGCAGCTTATCCGGGACAGGGGTGGCAGATACGCAGTATTTT | few | TRBD1 | TRBJ2-3 | TRBV5-8
CASSSGRNNEKLFF | TGCGCCAGCAGCTCGGGACGGAATAATGAAAAACTGTTTTTT | NA | NA | TRBJ1-4 | TRBV5-1
CASSLTGINTGELFF | TGTGCCAGCAGTTTAACCGGGATAAACACCGGGGAGCTGTTTTTT | many | NA | TRBJ2-2 | TRBV28
CASSVDRYTEAFF | TGTGCCAGCAGCGTAGATCGGTACACTGAAGCTTTCTTT | NA | NA | TRBJ1-1 | TRBV9
CASSQFRDMNTEAFF | TGTGCCAGCAGCCAATTCAGGGACATGAACACTGAAGCTTTCTTT | many | NA | TRBJ1-1 | TRBV3-1
CASSFVKDGGSTF | TGTGCCAGCAGTTTTGTCAAGGATGGTGGCAGCACCTTC | many | NA | TRBJ1-2 | TRBV12-3/TRBV12-4
CASWGALSNEQYF | TGTGCCAGCTGGGGGGCGCTTAGTAACGAGCAGTACTTC | NA | NA | TRBJ2-7 | TRBV6-1
CASSFVFDRKGRDTQYF | TGTGCCAGCAGCTTCGTCTTCGACAGGAAAGGCAGGGATACGCAGTATTTT | many | NA | TRBJ2-3 | TRBV7-9
CSARGSTGDMGYEQYF | TGCAGTGCTAGAGGGTCTACCGGGGATATGGGATACGAGCAGTACTTC | many | NA | TRBJ2-7 | TRBV20-1
CSATRQGNQPQHF | TGCAGTGCTACGCGACAGGGGAATCAGCCCCAGCATTTT | once | TRBD1 | TRBJ1-5 | TRBV20-1
CASMVSVGRGYTEAFF | TGTGCCAGCATGGTATCTGTGGGGCGCGGGTACACTGAAGCTTTCTTT | NA | NA | TRBJ1-1 | TRBV28
CASSWGTSGEKVEETQYF | TGTGCCAGCAGCTGGGGGACTAGCGGGGAAAAGGTGGAGGAGACCCAGTACTTC | many | TRBD2 | TRBJ2-5 | TRBV7-9
CASSLHSYNSPLHF | TGTGCCAGCAGTTTACACAGCTATAATTCACCCCTCCACTTT | many | NA | TRBJ1-6 | TRBV28
CASSLAWRVAESNQPQHF | TGTGCCAGCAGTTTAGCTTGGCGGGTGGCGGAGAGCAATCAGCCCCAGCATTTT | few | NA | TRBJ1-5 | TRBV12-3/TRBV12-4
CASSFLASGELFF | TGTGCCAGCAGCTTTTTAGCCTCCGGGGAGCTGTTTTTT | few | NA | TRBJ2-2 | TRBV7-3
CSVAPAGGPHEQFF | TGCAGCGTTGCCCCAGCGGGAGGGCCGCATGAGCAGTTCTTC | NA | TRBD2 | TRBJ2-1 | TRBV29-1
CATSGTQGADGELFF | TGTGCCACCAGTGGGACACAGGGGGCGGACGGGGAGCTGTTTTTT | few | TRBD1 | TRBJ2-2 | TRBV24-1
CASSRRDRVSYEQYF | TGTGCCAGCAGCCGTCGGGACAGGGTCTCCTACGAGCAGTACTTC | many | TRBD1 | TRBJ2-7 | TRBV12-3/TRBV12-4
CASSQTGTRNEQFF | TGTGCCAGCAGCCAAACCGGGACTAGGAATGAGCAGTTCTTC | many | TRBD2 | TRBJ2-1 | TRBV3-1
CASRTGAKDTQYF | TGTGCCAGCAGGACAGGGGCGAAAGATACGCAGTATTTT | NA | TRBD1 | TRBJ2-3 | TRBV6-1
CASSLGAGGQQGGSYEQYF | TGTGCCAGCAGTTTAGGGGCGGGAGGGCAGCAGGGGGGATCCTACGAACAGTACTTC | once | TRBD2 | TRBJ2-7 | TRBV27
CAISDRDRGLSDPPLHF | TGTGCCATCAGTGATCGGGACAGGGGACTCTCTGATCCACCCCTCCACTTT | few | TRBD1 | TRBJ1-6 | TRBV10-3
CASSVYGSGETQYF | TGTGCCAGCAGCGTATACGGGTCAGGGGAGACCCAGTACTTC | few | NA | TRBJ2-5 | TRBV9
CSAEFGTAKNIQYF | TGCAGTGCAGAATTCGGGACCGCGAAAAACATTCAGTACTTC | NA | NA | TRBJ2-4 | TRBV20-1
CASSLESGMTDTQYF | TGTGCCAGCAGTTTAGAAAGCGGAATGACAGATACGCAGTATTTT | many | NA | TRBJ2-3 | TRBV28
CAISEFSGYSYNEQFF | TGTGCCATCAGTGAGTTTAGCGGCTACTCCTACAATGAGCAGTTCTTC | NA | NA | TRBJ2-1 | TRBV10-3